The TCR beta chain under discussion was sequenced for a study of blood T cell repertoires in COVID-19. Background on the study: The cDNA or gDNA used as material had been derived from T cells, B-cell-depleted T cells, or PBMCs.

The CDR3 has 14 residues. The V and J ends lost 4 bases and 8 bases respectively, with 16 bases between them. Germline V gives CDR1 SGDLS, CDR2 YYNGEE. In the original analysis: Nucleated cell counts were estimated from reference gene primer amplification. Sequenced by immunoSEQ multiplex PCR; TCRdb stores in-frame clones only, minus some. Clonal size and the V and J genes are those of that table, whereas D and trimming came from the DNA. Here the sample spans about 200,000 clones, approximately 85% being singletons. The specimen sequenced was peripheral blood. This clonotype was obtained from a human donor with active or convalescent COVID-19. The donor label of this sample is uncertain. This chain links TRBV9 with TRBJ2-1, with TRBD1 as a possible D gene (5 bases). The CDR3: CASSIVPEGDEQFF. In DNA form, the CDR3 reads TGTGCCAGCAGCATCGTCCCGGAAGGGGATGAGCAGTTCTTC.